This is a list of T cell receptor beta chains from one sample in a study of CD8 T cells in ankylosing spondylitis. TCRdb recomputed calls from the 5' RACE reads with MiXCR, one row per CDR3 protein. Of around 160,000 distinct CDR3 sequences listed, around 10% are singletons. Sequenced input: blood, either unsorted or a sorted T cell fraction (not recorded which). Receptors originate from a male donor with ankylosing spondylitis or in good health (not recorded which). The CDR3 runs from the conserved cysteine through the conserved F or W. The D gene is left open where the match is weak. The listing skips clone size in some rows; elsewhere it reads once, few, many or a size class.

>many|.|TRBV5-1|TRBJ2-7
TGCGCCAGCAGCCTCCGGGTTCCCTACGAGCAGTACTTC
CASSLRVPYEQYF
>.|.|TRBV12-3/TRBV12-4|TRBJ2-5
TGTGCCAGCAGGTACACGGAGACCCAAGAGACCCAGTACTTC
CASRYTETQETQYF
>many|.|TRBV20-1|TRBJ2-7
TGCAGTGCTAGAGATCATGGCCGTGGGCTTCCATACGAGCAGTACTTC
CSARDHGRGLPYEQYF
>many|.|TRBV12-3/TRBV12-4|TRBJ1-4
TGTGCCAGCAGTTTAGATAGGGGAAGTGAAAAACTGTTTTTT
CASSLDRGSEKLFF
>.|.|TRBV6-4|TRBJ1-1
TGTGCCAGCAGTGACAATAGTCAGGGACCGGCTTTCTTT
CASSDNSQGPAFF
>few|.|TRBV14|TRBJ2-2
TGTGCCAGCAGCCTTAGGGATGGGACATCGAACACCGGGGAGCTGTTTTTT
CASSLRDGTSNTGELFF
>many|.|TRBV3-1|TRBJ2-7
TGTGCCAGCAGCCAAGATCCAGGGGGACTACCCTACGAGCAGTACTTC
CASSQDPGGLPYEQYF
>many|.|TRBV5-1|TRBJ1-2
TGCGCCAGCAGCTTGGATACGACAGGTGGTCTTTATGGCTACACCTTC
CASSLDTTGGLYGYTF
>many|TRBD2|TRBV6-2/TRBV6-3|TRBJ2-5
TGTGCCAGCAGTATCCTAGCGGGAGGGCGAGGAGAGACCCAGTACTTC
CASSILAGGRGETQYF
>.|.|TRBV28|TRBJ1-6
TGTGCCAGCAGTTTAACTCTTGGGACCTATAATTCACCCCTCCACTTT
CASSLTLGTYNSPLHF
>few|.|TRBV7-8|TRBJ2-4
TGTGCCAGCAGCTTAGCGCGTCGGGTTGAGGCCAAAAACATTCAGTACTTC
CASSLARRVEAKNIQYF
>.|.|TRBV14|TRBJ2-5
TGTGCCAGCAGCCAAGTGAGGGGAGAGACCCAGTACTTC
CASSQVRGETQYF
>few|.|TRBV27|TRBJ2-5
TGTGCCAGCCCGACAGGACAAGAGACCCAGTACTTC
CASPTGQETQYF
>many|.|TRBV10-3|TRBJ1-5
TGTGCCATCAGTGCGGAGGGGGGGGAGCAGCCCCAGCATTTT
CAISAEGGEQPQHF
>.|TRBD1|TRBV5-1|TRBJ2-5
TGCGCCAGCAGCTTGGGGGACAGAGACAAGACCCAGTACTTC
CASSLGDRDKTQYF
>.|TRBD2|TRBV11-2|TRBJ2-3
TGTGCCAGCAGCCCGACCTCACTAGCGGGAACAGATACGCAGTATTTT
CASSPTSLAGTDTQYF
>many|TRBD2|TRBV10-3|TRBJ2-7
TGTGCCCATGGGACTAGCGGGGGGGCCTACGAGCAGTACTTC
CAHGTSGGAYEQYF
>.|TRBD1|TRBV5-4|TRBJ1-2
TGTGCCAGCAGCTGGGACAGGGCAAGTTATCTAAGTGGCTACACCTTC
CASSWDRASYLSGYTF
>.|.|TRBV5-1|TRBJ2-1
TGCGCCAGCAGCTTGGAAAGGGTCTCCCTCAATGAGCAGTTCTTC
CASSLERVSLNEQFF
>.|TRBD1|TRBV18|TRBJ2-3
TGTGCCAGCTCACCTCTCGACAGGGCCGATACGCAGTATTTT
CASSPLDRADTQYF
>many|TRBD1|TRBV12-3/TRBV12-4|TRBJ1-6
TGTGCCAGCAGTTACCGGGACAGGGATTCACCCCTCCACTTT
CASSYRDRDSPLHF
>few|.|TRBV3-1|TRBJ2-1
TGTGCCACCAGCCAAGGGGCCATAGCGGAAGCTCTCAATGAGCAGTTCTTC
CATSQGAIAEALNEQFF
>.|TRBD1|TRBV11-2|TRBJ2-7
TGTGCCAGCAGCTACGAGGGGGCGCAGTACTTC
CASSYEGAQYF
>many|.|TRBV20-1|TRBJ2-2
TGCAGTGCTAGGTCACAGGGCACCGGGGAGCTGTTTTTT
CSARSQGTGELFF
>many|TRBD2|TRBV5-1|TRBJ2-1
TGCGCCAGCAGCCATAGCGGGAGCACCTACAATGAGCAGTTCTTC
CASSHSGSTYNEQFF
>many|.|TRBV13|TRBJ1-1
TGTGCCAGCACTCGAGGGGGACACAACACTGAAGCTTTCTTT
CASTRGGHNTEAFF
>.|.|TRBV27|TRBJ2-5
TGTGCCAGCAGTCCTGATACCTTCGGGACCCAGTACTTC
CASSPDTFGTQYF
>many|.|TRBV11-2|TRBJ2-1
TGTGCCAGCAGCTTAGATCGATCCTGGGTGCAGTTCTTC
CASSLDRSWVQFF
>many|.|TRBV5-1|TRBJ2-1
TGCGCCAGCAGCTCGGGGGACGGATCCTACAATGAGCAGTTCTTC
CASSSGDGSYNEQFF
>.|TRBD1|TRBV27|TRBJ1-4
TGTGCCAGCAGGGCCAGGGGGGTTCTTGGAAAACTGTTTTTT
CASRARGVLGKLFF
>many|TRBD1|TRBV6-1|TRBJ1-5
TGTGCCAGCATCCCCGGGACAGAGTATAATCAGCCCCAGCATTTT
CASIPGTEYNQPQHF
>.|.|TRBV5-1|TRBJ1-1
TGCGCCAGCAGCTTTCGGGGTAGGGACACTGAAGCTTTCTTT
CASSFRGRDTEAFF
>few|.|TRBV20-1|TRBJ1-5
TGCAGTGCCACATCGGGCAGGGGCAATCAGCCCCAGCATTTT
CSATSGRGNQPQHF
>many|.|TRBV9|TRBJ1-1
TGTGCCAGCAGCAACGGGGACGGGAGGACTGAAGCTTTCTTT
CASSNGDGRTEAFF
>many|TRBD2|TRBV6-2/TRBV6-3|TRBJ2-7
TGTGCCAGCAGCTACCACTTCGGGAGGGAGCTCTACGAGCAGTACTTC
CASSYHFGRELYEQYF
>many|TRBD2|TRBV3-1|TRBJ2-7
TGTGCCAGCAGTTCCACTAGCGGGAGGTTCTACGAGCAGTACTTC
CASSSTSGRFYEQYF
>.|.|TRBV29-1|TRBJ2-3
TGCAGCGTTGAGTTCCCGGTAGATACGCAGTATTTT
CSVEFPVDTQYF
>few|.|TRBV6-1|TRBJ1-5
TGTGCCAGCAGCCCCTGGACAGCCTTATTTACCCAGCATTTT
CASSPWTALFTQHF
>many|.|TRBV5-6|TRBJ2-7
TGTGCCAGCAGCTCCGAGGCCTACGAGCAGTACTTC
CASSSEAYEQYF
>.|TRBD1|TRBV6-1|TRBJ2-7
TGTGCCAGCAGTCCAAACCAGGGGGCGCGGCAGCAGTACTTC
CASSPNQGARQQYF
>few|.|TRBV5-1|TRBJ1-2
TGCGCCAGCAGCTTAAGCCGACAGGAGGATGGCTACACCTTC
CASSLSRQEDGYTF
>.|.|TRBV6-1|TRBJ2-1
TGTGCCAGCAGTGTTATGGGAGGATGGTGTTTCTTC
CASSVMGGWCFF
>many|.|TRBV5-1|TRBJ1-4
TGCGCCAGCAGCTCTGGACCAAGTAATGAAAAACTGTTTTTT
CASSSGPSNEKLFF
>many|.|TRBV27|TRBJ2-7
TGTGCCAGCGCCCCCTCGGCGGAATACGAGCAGTACTTC
CASAPSAEYEQYF
>few|TRBD1|TRBV27|TRBJ2-1
TGTGCCAGCAGTTCAATCCGGGACAGCCAACCTTTACAGTTCTTC
CASSSIRDSQPLQFF